This T cell receptor (beta chain) was obtained from a study of blood T cell repertoires in COVID-19. Trimming removed 2 bases from V and 3 bases from J, with 7 bases in between. The CDR3 has 13 residues. Germline V CDR1 and CDR2: KGHDR, SFDVKD. The method was immunoSEQ multiplex PCR; TCRdb's version includes in-frame clones alone and lacks a portion of them. The profile shows around 220,000 clones, roughly 84% of them singletons. This sequence was found in a young man with active or convalescent COVID-19. The rearrangement joins TRBV24-1 to TRBJ2-7; D not resolved. The material sequenced was peripheral blood. The CDR3 reads CATSDSKFYEQYF. The CDR3 nucleotides read TGTGCCACCAGTGATTCTAAATTCTACGAGCAGTACTTC.